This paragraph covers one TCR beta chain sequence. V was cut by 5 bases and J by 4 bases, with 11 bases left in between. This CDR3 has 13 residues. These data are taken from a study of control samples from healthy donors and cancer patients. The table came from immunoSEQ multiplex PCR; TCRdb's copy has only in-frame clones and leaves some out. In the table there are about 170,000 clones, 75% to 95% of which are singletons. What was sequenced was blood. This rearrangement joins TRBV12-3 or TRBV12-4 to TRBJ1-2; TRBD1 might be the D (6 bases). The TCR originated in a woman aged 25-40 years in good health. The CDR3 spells CASSEYRVYGYTF. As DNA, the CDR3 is TGTGCCAGCAGTGAATACAGGGTCTATGGCTACACCTTC.